This is a list of T cell receptor beta chains from one sample in a study of control samples from healthy donors and cancer patients. The assay was immunoSEQ multiplex PCR, and TCRdb's table has in-frame clones only and misses some. The data contain about 18,000 clones, about 85% of them seen just once; the ten biggest clones take up approximately 30%. Sequenced input: PBMCs. The receptors stem from a woman between 65 and 79 years old with lung cancer. The conserved cysteine and the conserved F or W are not part of the CDR3 here. The order of the fields is CDR3 length, J gene, V gene, CDR3 protein.

14	TRBJ2-1	TRBV4-1	ASSQVAGGNRDEQF
14	TRBJ1-5	TRBV28	ASSAPDRGSNQPQH
9	TRBJ1-2	TRBV29-1	SVQGGAGGD
16	TRBJ2-2	TRBV7-9	ASSPGPTGTSNTGELF
8	TRBJ1-1	TRBV29-1	SVFDARAF
14	TRBJ1-2	TRBV9	ASSSEVGGPGYGYT
13	TRBJ2-5	TRBV28	ASSRVGVGQETQY
9	TRBJ1-2	TRBV30	ASRGNYGYT
13	TRBJ2-6	TRBV30	AWRLGGSGANVLT
12	TRBJ1-1	TRBV7-9	ASSLGGRNTEAF
13	TRBJ1-5	TRBV28	ASSFLDREGQPQH
9	TRBJ1-1	TRBV7-2	ASSLNTEAF
18	TRBJ2-4	TRBV18	ASSPREGETGPLAKNIQY
13	TRBJ2-3	TRBV7-2	ASSLAGGRGDTQY
14	TRBJ2-3	TRBV9	ASSVSWAPSTDTQY
11	TRBJ1-6	TRBV7-8	ASTQGSYSPLH
13	TRBJ2-2	TRBV5-1	ASSLVAGDTGELF
16	TRBJ2-5	TRBV3-1/TRBV3-2	ASSPPRVSGAYQETQY
12	TRBJ1-2	TRBV6-6	ASSYREGIYGYT
14	TRBJ2-7	TRBV4-3	ASSQDLASGAYEQY
12	TRBJ1-2	TRBV15	ATSRDRGAYGYT
13	TRBJ1-1	TRBV5-5	ASSGNREYRTEAF
12	TRBJ2-7	TRBV28	ASSFGGSTYEQY
12	TRBJ2-1	TRBV28	ASSLTGKYNEQF
14	TRBJ2-3	TRBV15	ATSRAKTGTSDTQY
15	TRBJ2-7	TRBV4-2	ASSPTSSAVNTYEQY
9	TRBJ1-2	TRBV29-1	SVEAGNGYT
14	TRBJ1-1	TRBV11-2	ASSLGFGTGRTEAF
13	TRBJ1-2	TRBV9	ASSVERDRLFGYT
13	TRBJ1-3	TRBV3-1/TRBV3-2	ASSQDRSSGNTIY